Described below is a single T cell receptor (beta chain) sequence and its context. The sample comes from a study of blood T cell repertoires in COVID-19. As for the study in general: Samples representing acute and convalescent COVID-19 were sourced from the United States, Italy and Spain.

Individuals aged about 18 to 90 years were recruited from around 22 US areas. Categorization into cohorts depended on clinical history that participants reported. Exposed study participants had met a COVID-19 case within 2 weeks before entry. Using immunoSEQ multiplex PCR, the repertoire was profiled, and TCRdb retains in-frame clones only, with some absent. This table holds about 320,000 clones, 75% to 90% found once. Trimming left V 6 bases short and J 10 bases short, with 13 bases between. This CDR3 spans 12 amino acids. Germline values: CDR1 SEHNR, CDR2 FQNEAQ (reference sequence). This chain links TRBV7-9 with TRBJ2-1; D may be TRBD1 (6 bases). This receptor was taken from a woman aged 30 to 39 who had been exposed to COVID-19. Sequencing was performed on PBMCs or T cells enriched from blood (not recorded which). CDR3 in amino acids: CASRLQGKEQFF. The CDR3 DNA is TGTGCCAGCAGACTACAGGGAAAGGAGCAGTTCTTC.